This T cell receptor beta chain was captured by sequencing in a study of blood T cell repertoires in COVID-19. Source study methods: It was from reference gene primer amplification that nucleated cell counts were estimated. TCRdb keeps only in-frame clones here, not all; method: immunoSEQ multiplex PCR. The V and J calls and the clone size are those of that table, but D and trimming were determined from the DNA. The data show about 190,000 clones, 85% to 90% seen once. The V segment lost 4 bases and the J segment 0 bases; nucleotides outside the gene matches: 6. This CDR3 contains 16 residues. Germline V gives CDR1 KGHSH, CDR2 LQKENI.

V usage is TRBV18 and J usage is TRBJ1-3, with 7 bases fitting TRBD1. The clonotype was recovered from a man aged 50 to 59 with acute or convalescent COVID-19. Sequenced: peripheral blood. CDR3 sequence (DNA): TGTGCCAGCTCACTCCGGACAGGAGACTCTGGAAACACCATATATTTT. It yields the protein CASSLRTGDSGNTIYF.